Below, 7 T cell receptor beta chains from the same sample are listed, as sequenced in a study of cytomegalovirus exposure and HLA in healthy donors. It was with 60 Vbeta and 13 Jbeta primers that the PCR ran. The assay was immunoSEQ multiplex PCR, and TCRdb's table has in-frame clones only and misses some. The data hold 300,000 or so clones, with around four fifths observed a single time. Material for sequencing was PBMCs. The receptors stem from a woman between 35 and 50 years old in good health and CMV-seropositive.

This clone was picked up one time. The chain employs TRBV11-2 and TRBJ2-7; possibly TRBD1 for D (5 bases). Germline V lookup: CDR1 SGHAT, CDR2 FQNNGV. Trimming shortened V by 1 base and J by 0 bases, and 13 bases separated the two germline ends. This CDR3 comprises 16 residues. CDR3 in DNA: TGTGCCAGCAGCTTAGGGACATGGGCCAGCTCCTACGAGCAGTACTTC. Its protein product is CASSLGTWASSYEQYF.

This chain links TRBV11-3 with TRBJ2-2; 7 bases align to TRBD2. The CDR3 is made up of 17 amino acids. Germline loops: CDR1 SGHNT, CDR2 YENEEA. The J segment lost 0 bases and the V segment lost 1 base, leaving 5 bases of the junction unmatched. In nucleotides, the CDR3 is TGTGCCAGCAGCTTAGGTCGGAGCGGGACGAACACCGGGGAGCTGTTTTTT. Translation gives CASSLGRSGTNTGELFF. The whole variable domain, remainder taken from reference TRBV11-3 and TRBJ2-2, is EAGVVQSPRYKIIEKKQPVAFWCNPISGHNTLYWYLQNLGQGPELLIRYENEEAVDDSQLPKDRFSAERLKGVDSTLKIQPAELGDSAVYLCASSLGRSGTNTGELFFGEGSRLTVL.

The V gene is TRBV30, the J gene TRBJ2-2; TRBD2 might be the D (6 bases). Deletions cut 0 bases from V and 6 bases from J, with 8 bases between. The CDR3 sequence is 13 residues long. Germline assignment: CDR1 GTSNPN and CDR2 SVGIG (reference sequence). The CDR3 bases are TGTGCCTGGAGTGTGTGGGGGGCCGGGGAGCTGTTTTTT. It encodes CAWSVWGAGELFF.

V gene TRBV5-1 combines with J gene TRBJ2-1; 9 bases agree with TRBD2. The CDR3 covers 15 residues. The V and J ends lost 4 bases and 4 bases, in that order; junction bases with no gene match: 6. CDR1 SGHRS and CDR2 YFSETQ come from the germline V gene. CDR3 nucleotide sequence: TGCGCCAGCAGCGAAACTAGCGGGCCTTACAATGAGCAGTTCTTC. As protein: CASSETSGPYNEQFF.

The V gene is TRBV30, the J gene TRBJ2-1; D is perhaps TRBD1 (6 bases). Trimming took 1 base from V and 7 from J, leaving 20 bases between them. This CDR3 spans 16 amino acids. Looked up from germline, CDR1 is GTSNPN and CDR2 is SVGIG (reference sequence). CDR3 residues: CAWSAHTTGIRNEQFF. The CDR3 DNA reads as TGTGCCTGGAGTGCACACACGACAGGAATAAGAAATGAGCAGTTCTTC. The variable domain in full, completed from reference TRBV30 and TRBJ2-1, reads SQTIHQWPATLVQPVGSPLSLECTVEGTSNPNLYWYRQAAGRGLQLLFYSVGIGQISSEVPQNLSASRPQDRQFILSSKKLLLSDSGFYLCAWSAHTTGIRNEQFFGPGTRLTVL.

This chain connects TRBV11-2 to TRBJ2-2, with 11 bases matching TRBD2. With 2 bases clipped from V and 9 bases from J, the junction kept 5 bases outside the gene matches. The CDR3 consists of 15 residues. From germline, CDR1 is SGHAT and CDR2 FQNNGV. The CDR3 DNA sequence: TGTGCCAGCAGCTTAAGGACTAGCGGGCGCCGGGAGCTGTTTTTT. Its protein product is CASSLRTSGRRELFF.

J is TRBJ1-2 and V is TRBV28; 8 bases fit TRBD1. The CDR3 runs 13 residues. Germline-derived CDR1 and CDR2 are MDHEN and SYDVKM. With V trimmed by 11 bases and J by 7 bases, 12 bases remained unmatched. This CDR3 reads CADGGRGLLGYTF. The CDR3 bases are TGTGCCGACGGGGGCAGGGGGCTACTTGGCTACACCTTC.